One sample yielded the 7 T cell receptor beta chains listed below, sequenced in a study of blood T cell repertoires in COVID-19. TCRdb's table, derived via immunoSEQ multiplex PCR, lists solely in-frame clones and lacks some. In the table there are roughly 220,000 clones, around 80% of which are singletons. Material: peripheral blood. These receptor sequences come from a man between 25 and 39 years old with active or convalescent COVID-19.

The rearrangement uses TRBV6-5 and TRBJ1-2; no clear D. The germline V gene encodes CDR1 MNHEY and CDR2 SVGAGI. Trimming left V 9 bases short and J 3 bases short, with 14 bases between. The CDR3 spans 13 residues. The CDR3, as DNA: TGTGCCAGTGGAAGGGCGCGGGACTATGGCTACACCTTC. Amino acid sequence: CASGRARDYGYTF.

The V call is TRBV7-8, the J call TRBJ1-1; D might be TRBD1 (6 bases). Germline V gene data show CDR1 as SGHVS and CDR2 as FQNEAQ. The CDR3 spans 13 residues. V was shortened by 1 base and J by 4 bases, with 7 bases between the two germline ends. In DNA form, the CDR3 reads TGTGCCAGCAGCTTAGACAGGGCCACTGAAGCTTTCTTT. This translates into CASSLDRATEAFF.

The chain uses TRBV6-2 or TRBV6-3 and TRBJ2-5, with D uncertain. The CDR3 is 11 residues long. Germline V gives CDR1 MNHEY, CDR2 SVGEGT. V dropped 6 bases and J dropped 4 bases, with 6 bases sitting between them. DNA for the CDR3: TGTGCCAGCAGCCCCGGAGAGACCCAGTACTTC. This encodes CASSPGETQYF.

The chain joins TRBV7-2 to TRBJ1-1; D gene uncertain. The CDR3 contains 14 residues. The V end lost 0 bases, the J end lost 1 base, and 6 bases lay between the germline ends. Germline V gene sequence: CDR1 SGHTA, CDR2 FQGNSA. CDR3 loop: CASSLAFRNTEAFF. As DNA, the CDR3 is TGTGCCAGCAGCTTAGCTTTCAGGAACACTGAAGCTTTCTTT.

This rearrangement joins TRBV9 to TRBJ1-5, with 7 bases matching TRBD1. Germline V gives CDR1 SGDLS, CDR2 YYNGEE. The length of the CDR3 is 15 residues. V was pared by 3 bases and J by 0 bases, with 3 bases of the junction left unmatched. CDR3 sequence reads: CASSATGHSNQPQHF. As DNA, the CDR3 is TGTGCCAGCAGCGCGACAGGGCATAGCAATCAGCCCCAGCATTTT.

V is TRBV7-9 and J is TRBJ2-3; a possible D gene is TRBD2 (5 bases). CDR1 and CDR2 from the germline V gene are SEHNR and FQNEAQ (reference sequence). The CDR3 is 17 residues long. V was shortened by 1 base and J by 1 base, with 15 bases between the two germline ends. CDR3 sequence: CASSLGGGSLGTDTQYF. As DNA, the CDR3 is TGTGCCAGCAGCTTAGGAGGAGGCTCCTTAGGCACAGATACGCAGTATTTT.

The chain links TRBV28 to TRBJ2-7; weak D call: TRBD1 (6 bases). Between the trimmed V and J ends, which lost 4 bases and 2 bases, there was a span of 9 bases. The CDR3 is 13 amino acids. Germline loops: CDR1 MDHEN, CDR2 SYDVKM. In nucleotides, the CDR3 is TGTGCCAGCAGTTGGACAGTCCCCTACGAGCAGTACTTC. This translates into CASSWTVPYEQYF.